This T cell receptor (beta chain) comes out of a study of CD8+ T cells in alopecia areata. Overall study: The study gave treated patients oral tofacitinib at 5 to 10 mg twice daily. Broader study findings: Scalp samples also yield sequences from resident alphabeta T cells of normal skin.

To note about this clone: Its antigen is unknown.

Once RNA had been extracted, it was reverse transcribed into cDNA to act as the sequencing template. Sequencing was performed with immunoSEQ multiplex PCR; in TCRdb, only in-frame clones are kept and a portion is missing. The data show 150,000 to 200,000 clones, just under 60% seen once. V shed 7 bases and J shed 2 bases, with 8 bases lying between them. The CDR3 is 11 residues long. Per the germline V gene, CDR1 is SQVTM and CDR2 is ANQGSEA. In alopecia areata patients, both lesional scalp punch biopsies and peripheral blood were collected. Sample: CD4+ T cells sorted from blood, taken at week 0. The sequence derives from a human donor with alopecia areata. The chain has TRBV29-1 and TRBJ2-5; D unresolved. CDR3 nucleotides: TGCAGCGGCGGCCGACAAGAGACCCAGTACTTC. Translation: CSGGRQETQYF.